This TCR beta chain was obtained from a study of tissue T cells after allogeneic stem cell transplantation. Study results and caveats: Across patients, clones rarely overlapped, yet motif clusters were shared tissue-specifically.

Sequencing was performed with immunoSEQ multiplex PCR; in TCRdb, only in-frame clones are kept and a portion is missing. Of several thousand clones detected, almost 40% appear once; the ten largest clones hold about 22%. Germline CDR1 and CDR2: KGHTA and FRNEEI. The CDR3 runs to 15 residues. Trimming cost V 4 bases and J 2 bases; bases outside gene matches: 4. Comments on this clone: Its antigen is undetermined. Genes here carry mouse names. The CDR3 extends 1 residue past the end of the read, so its final part is completed from the germline J gene.

This sample's time point: mouse harvest day 14 after allogeneic transplant. The graft held 10^6 splenic CD5+ T cells and 10^7 T-cell-depleted bone marrow cells. The sequence was collected from a female BALB/c mouse given C57BL/6 T cells with graft-versus-host disease after an allogeneic hematopoietic cell transplant. V and J are TRBV24 and TRBJ1-2, with 10 bases aligning to TRBD1. Specimen: gut tissue. CDR3 bases read: TGTGCCAGCAGTCCACCGGGACAGGGGAACTCCGACTACACC. It encodes CASSPPGQGNSDYT. The whole CDR3 protein reads CASSPPGQGNSDYTF.